Listed here are 2 T cell receptor beta chains from one sample, sequenced in a study of shared clonotypes between healthy human individuals. The repertoire was sequenced with immunoSEQ multiplex PCR; TCRdb's copy has only in-frame clones and lacks some. The table includes over 1.4 million clones, roughly 96% detected once. Input material: naive CD4+ T cells sorted from blood. The sample's subset: CD45RA+ positively selected. These receptors came from a young man in good health.

This clone appeared once. The CDR3 nucleotides are TGTGCCAGCAGTGCAGGGACAGGGGCCCATTACGAGCAGTACTTC. The encoded protein is CASSAGTGAHYEQYF. This rearrangement joins TRBV9 to TRBJ2-7; TRBD1 agrees at 10 bases. The CDR3 covers 15 residues. The germline CDR1 and CDR2 sequences are SGDLS and YYNGEE. Losses at the gene ends were 5 bases for V and 4 bases for J; bases not matched to a gene: 9. The complete variable domain, with remaining parts taken from reference TRBV9 and TRBJ2-7, reads DSGVTQTPKHLITATGQRVTLRCSPRSGDLSVYWYQQSLDQGLQFLIQYYNGEERAKGNILERFSAQQFPDLHSELNLSSLELGDSALYFCASSAGTGAHYEQYFGPGTRLTVT.

V and J are TRBV21-1 and TRBJ2-6. TRBV21-1 is flagged as a pseudogene. The CDR3 runs 11 residues. The DNA for the CDR3 is TGTGCCAGCAGCAAATATGATGGATTGACTTTC. This gives the protein CASSKYDGLTF.